This entry features one T cell receptor (beta chain) sequence. Its antigen is still unknown. The length of the CDR3 is 15 residues. Germline V gives CDR1 MNHEY, CDR2 SMNVEV (reference sequence). The ends were cut back, 5 bases at V and 4 bases at J, with 17 bases in the middle. A sample-barcoded 5' primer and a J-beta primer mix were used in a second PCR of roughly 7 to 11 cycles. TCRdb redid the calling of the 5' RACE reads with MiXCR, one entry per CDR3 protein. The sample consists of under 2,000,000 distinct CDR3 sequences, around half of them appearing once. This entry belongs to a study of blood T cells in healthy people across ages. Study-wide results and limits: A greater number of naive CD4+ cells and higher diversity distinguished long-lived donors from aged donors. Without sorted subsets, naive and antigen-experienced compartments could not be conclusively compared. Nothing was known about donor CMV status, and this possibly confounded expanded clonotype changes.

This clonotype originated in a woman in her forties in good health. The chain couples TRBV27 to TRBJ1-2, with a possible D match to TRBD1 (6 bases). Sequenced sample: blood. In nucleotides, the CDR3 is TGTGCCAGCAGTGGGGAGGACAGCCCAGGCTATGGCTACACCTTC. Protein: CASSGEDSPGYGYTF.